A single sample gave rise to the 2 T cell receptor beta chains below, sequenced in a study of CD4+ T cells in melanoma. Generated by immunoSEQ multiplex PCR, the TCRdb table keeps only in-frame clones and is missing some. This table holds more than 90,000 clones, roughly 90% found once. Material: peripheral blood. The receptors were sampled from a human donor with melanoma.

This chain joins TRBV9 and TRBJ2-1; 14 nucleotides match TRBD2. V dropped 7 bases and J dropped 3; count of bases not matched to a gene: 0. This CDR3 has 14 amino acids. Germline loops: CDR1 SGDLS, CDR2 YYNGEE. The CDR3 nucleotides read TGTGCCAGCGGGACTAGCGGGAGCTACAATGAGCAGTTCTTC. This sequence encodes CASGTSGSYNEQFF.

The gene calls are TRBV30 and TRBJ2-7, with 8 bases identical to TRBD1. The CDR3 length is 12 residues. The V gene end was trimmed by 4 bases and the J gene end by 5 bases; junction bases not matched to a gene: 4. Germline V CDR1 and CDR2: GTSNPN, SVGIG (reference sequence). The CDR3 DNA reads TGTGCCTGGACGTCACAGGGGGACGAGCAGTACTTC. Encoded protein: CAWTSQGDEQYF.